The 10 T cell receptor beta chains below were found in one sample sequenced in a study of identical twins. MiXCR was run by TCRdb on the 5' RACE reads, yielding one entry per CDR3 protein. Among about 690,000 distinct CDR3 sequences listed, around 21% were seen once. In addition, the sample was reused for a study of T cells expressing NK-cell markers.

The sequenced material came from PBMCs. The source of these receptors is a woman aged 18-29 years in good health.

This clonotype was seen a few times. J is TRBJ2-4 and V is TRBV9, with 12 positions matching TRBD2. This CDR3 region has 18 residues. Germline V gene sequence: CDR1 SGDLS, CDR2 YYNGEE. V lost 0 bases to trimming and J lost 3 bases; unmatched junction nucleotides: 7. CDR3 region: CASSVGPSGRVGKNIQYF. As DNA, the CDR3 is TGTGCCAGCAGCGTAGGTCCTAGCGGGAGGGTTGGCAAAAACATTCAGTACTTC.

This clonotype was picked up a small number of times. The chain couples TRBV5-6 to TRBJ2-5; TRBD2 is a possible D gene (5 bases). The CDR3 has 14 residues. CDR1 and CDR2 from the germline V gene are SGHDT and YYEEEE. Trimming stripped 2 bases from V and 7 bases from J, with 15 bases between. DNA for the CDR3: TGTGCCAGCAGCTTCGCCGTCCGGGATGGGACCCAGTACTTC. Residues: CASSFAVRDGTQYF.

V and J are TRBV10-3 and TRBJ2-1, with 8 bases lining up with TRBD2. Germline loops: CDR1 ENHRY, CDR2 SYGVKD. The J segment lost 4 bases and the V segment lost 3 bases, leaving 5 bases of the junction unmatched. The CDR3 length is 15 residues. DNA of the CDR3: TGTGCCATCAGTGACCCGGGACTAGTTTACAATGAGCAGTTCTTC. Translation: CAISDPGLVYNEQFF.

This clonotype was recorded at least ten times. One end of the junction varies from germline; a read error may be responsible. This chain links TRBV10-2 with TRBJ2-1; weak D call: TRBD2 (5 bases). This CDR3 contains 14 residues. The germline V gene encodes CDR1 WSHSY and CDR2 SAAADI. The CDR3 DNA reads TGTGCCAGCGGACTTGGGAGCTCCTACAATGAGCAGTTCTTC. Its translation is CASGLGSSYNEQFF.

This clonotype was detected ten times or more. The V and J genes are TRBV7-8 and TRBJ2-3; D not resolved. CDR1 and CDR2 from the germline V gene are SGHVS and FQNEAQ. V lost 7 bases, J lost 0 bases, and 8 bases lay in between. CDR3 length: 13 residues. The chain's CDR3 is CASMQLSTDTQYF. The CDR3 bases are TGTGCCAGCATGCAGCTTAGCACAGATACGCAGTATTTT.

The chain recombines TRBV11-2 with TRBJ1-2; D remains unclear. Trimming took 5 bases from V and 2 from J, leaving 9 bases between them. There are 13 residues in the CDR3. Germline CDR1 is SGHAT and CDR2 is FQNNGV. The CDR3 nucleotides read TGTGCCAGCAGCCCCATCACAAACTATGGCTACACCTTC. Translating it yields CASSPITNYGYTF. Together with reference TRBV11-2 and TRBJ1-2, the CDR3 gives the full variable domain: EAGVAQSPRYKIIEKRQSVAFWCNPISGHATLYWYQQILGQGPKLLIQFQNNGVVDDSQLPKDRFSAERLKGVDSTLKIQPAKLEDSAVYLCASSPITNYGYTFGSGTRLTVV.

This clonotype was seen a handful of times. One end of the junction is discordant with germline, which a read error may explain. The chain links TRBV29-1 to TRBJ1-2, with a possible D match to TRBD1 (5 bases). The length of the CDR3 is 8 residues. Germline CDR1 and CDR2: SQVTM and ANQGSEA. Here the CDR3 DNA reads TGCAGCGTTTTTCAGGGTGGCTTC. Protein: CSVFQGGF. The full variable domain, rest sourced from reference TRBV29-1 and TRBJ1-2, is SAVISQKPSRDICQRGTSLTIQCQVDSQVTMMFWYRQQPGQSLTLIATANQGSEATYESGFVIDKFPISRPNLTFSTLTVSNMSPEDSSIYLCSVFQGGFGSGTRLTVV.

This clonotype was seen a handful of times. V usage is TRBV19 and J usage is TRBJ1-1; no clear D gene. Germline CDR1 and CDR2: LNHDA and SQIVND (reference sequence). Trimming took 3 bases from V and 1 from J, leaving 9 bases between them. The length of the CDR3 is 14 residues. The CDR3 protein is CASSMRSANTEAFF. The CDR3 DNA reads TGTGCCAGTAGTATGCGGTCAGCGAACACTGAAGCTTTCTTT. Using reference TRBV19 and TRBJ1-1 for the parts outside the CDR3, the full variable domain is DGGITQSPKYLFRKEGQNVTLSCEQNLNHDAMYWYRQDPGQGLRLIYYSQIVNDFQKGDIAEGYSVSREKKESFPLTVTSAQKNPTAFYLCASSMRSANTEAFFGQGTRLTVV.

This clonotype came up many times. The J gene is TRBJ1-1, the V gene TRBV20-1, with D perhaps matching TRBD1 (5 bases). Germline lookup yields CDR1 DFQATT and CDR2 SNEGSKA (reference sequence). V was clipped by 6 bases and J by 7 bases, with 15 bases between them. The CDR3 loop spans 12 amino acids. CDR3 loop: CSAQRVGDEAFF. CDR3 DNA sequence: TGCAGTGCCCAGAGGGTAGGGGATGAAGCTTTCTTT.

This clonotype came up a few times. J is TRBJ2-7 and V is TRBV20-1; D gene unclear. The CDR3 loop spans 13 amino acids. V was pared by 2 bases and J by 4 bases, with 12 bases between. Germline V gives CDR1 DFQATT, CDR2 SNEGSKA (reference sequence). The CDR3 reads CSARLLGLYEQYF. CDR3 DNA: TGCAGTGCTAGACTCTTGGGATTATACGAGCAGTACTTC.